The rows below give T cell receptor beta chains drawn from one sample of a study of T cell clones after liver transplantation. Repertoires were generated with immunoSEQ multiplex PCR, while TCRdb's copy carries only in-frame clones and drops some. The sample carries some 120,000 clones, 90% recorded once. The sample was CD4+ T cells from blood, taken 12 months after liver transplant. The receptors stem from a human patient who received a liver transplant. Some T cells may have originated in the graft donor. Both conserved end residues are part of each CDR3. The D gene is left open where the match is weak. Clone sizes are given selectively: once, few, many, or a class where the clone is expanded.

cdr3_nt	cdr3_aa	d_call	v_call	j_call	cdr3_length	clone_size
TGTGCCAGCAATGGTGGATCCTATGGCTACACCTTC	CASNGGSYGYTF	NA	TRBV6-6	TRBJ1-2	12	once
TGTGCCAGCAGCTCCACAGTGGTCTACGAGCAGTACTTC	CASSSTVVYEQYF	NA	TRBV5-6	TRBJ2-7	13	NA
TGTGCCAGCAGTCCCACCGGGACAGGGGGCTGGAAGACCCAGTACTTC	CASSPTGTGGWKTQYF	TRBD1	TRBV28	TRBJ2-5	16	NA
TGTGCCACCACTCGGAGGGGTAGCAATCAGCCCCAGCATTTT	CATTRRGSNQPQHF	NA	TRBV15	TRBJ1-5	14	NA
TGCGCCAGCAGCTTGGTAGGGACAGATAACTACAATGAGCAGTTCTTC	CASSLVGTDNYNEQFF	TRBD1	TRBV5-1	TRBJ2-1	16	NA
TGTGCCAGCAGCCAGGGACTCACAGGGAGCTATGGCTACACCTTC	CASSQGLTGSYGYTF	NA	TRBV7-9	TRBJ1-2	15	NA
TGTGCCAGCGTAGGACAGGGGCCGGGGCCCCAGCATTTT	CASVGQGPGPQHF	TRBD1	TRBV6-1	TRBJ1-5	13	few
TGTGCCAGCTCACCTAGCCGAAGCGGTACGAACACCGGGGAGCTGTTTTTT	CASSPSRSGTNTGELFF	NA	TRBV18	TRBJ2-2	17	NA
TGTGCCAGCAGCTCGCAGGGAAGCCACGAGCAGTACTTC	CASSSQGSHEQYF	NA	TRBV13	TRBJ2-7	13	NA
TGTGCCAGCAGCCCGTTAGGGGGCGCCGGGGCCAACGTCCTGACTTTC	CASSPLGGAGANVLTF	TRBD1	TRBV14	TRBJ2-6	16	NA
TGCGCCAGCAGCTTGGAAGAGACCCAGTACTTC	CASSLEETQYF	NA	TRBV5-1	TRBJ2-5	11	NA
TGTGCCAGTAGTATAGGGCGAGATACGCAGTATTTT	CASSIGRDTQYF	NA	TRBV19	TRBJ2-3	12	NA
TGTGCCAGCTCACGGACAGGGCTTTTCGAAAAACTGTTTTTT	CASSRTGLFEKLFF	TRBD1	TRBV18	TRBJ1-4	14	NA
TGCAGCGTTCGGGGGACTAGCGGGAGTCCTAGCACAGATACGCAGTATTTT	CSVRGTSGSPSTDTQYF	TRBD2	TRBV29-1	TRBJ2-3	17	NA
TGTGCCAGCAGTGAAGCCGGAGAGACCCAGTACTTC	CASSEAGETQYF	NA	TRBV2	TRBJ2-5	12	NA
TGTGCCAGCAGCCCCCGACAGAATCAGCCCCAGCATTTT	CASSPRQNQPQHF	NA	TRBV6-5	TRBJ1-5	13	NA
TGTGCCAGCAGTCCAACGGCCCTCGGGGCCAACGTCCTGACTTTC	CASSPTALGANVLTF	NA	TRBV6-5	TRBJ2-6	15	NA
TGTGCCAGCAGCTTGCGGGGCGAGCAGTACTTC	CASSLRGEQYF	NA	TRBV5-6	TRBJ2-7	11	NA
TGTGCCTGGAGTGGGAGGGTGTCCGGGGGCAATCAGCCCCAGCATTTT	CAWSGRVSGGNQPQHF	NA	TRBV30	TRBJ1-5	16	NA
TGTGCCAGCAGTTTTCCTGGACTAGCGGGAGGCGAGCAGTTCTTC	CASSFPGLAGGEQFF	TRBD2	TRBV28	TRBJ2-1	15	NA
TGTGCCAGCAGCTTAGCATTTGGCGGCTCCTACGAGCAGTACTTC	CASSLAFGGSYEQYF	NA	TRBV7-2	TRBJ2-7	15	NA
TGTGCCAGCAGCTTACAACGGGACCAGCCCCAGCATTTT	CASSLQRDQPQHF	NA	TRBV11-3	TRBJ1-5	13	NA
TGTGCCAGCAGTGAAGTTTTGGGCATAACGAACACTGAAGCTTTCTTT	CASSEVLGITNTEAFF	NA	TRBV6-1	TRBJ1-1	16	NA
TGTGCCAGTGCACTAACGGGGGGAGGGACCTACGAGCAGTACTTC	CASALTGGGTYEQYF	TRBD2	TRBV19	TRBJ2-7	15	NA
TGTGCCTGGAGTAGGGACAGGTACGAGCAGTACTTC	CAWSRDRYEQYF	TRBD1	TRBV30	TRBJ2-7	12	NA
TGTGCCAGCAGCTTCCTAGCGGGAGCTCCGACAGATACGCAGTATTTT	CASSFLAGAPTDTQYF	TRBD2	TRBV7-6	TRBJ2-3	16	few
TGTGCCAGCAGCTTGGAGAGGGGGACGGAGGGAGCTTTCTTT	CASSLERGTEGAFF	NA	TRBV5-4	TRBJ1-1	14	NA
TGTGCCAGCAGCGTCGGGTCCGACTATGGCTACACCTTC	CASSVGSDYGYTF	NA	TRBV5-4	TRBJ1-2	13	NA
TGCAGCGTTAAGTCCCCCAGGGCAGGAGATACGCAGTATTTT	CSVKSPRAGDTQYF	NA	TRBV29-1	TRBJ2-3	14	once
TGTGCCAGCAGTGAAAGCGGGAGAAATGTTGAGCAGTTCTTC	CASSESGRNVEQFF	TRBD2	TRBV6-1	TRBJ2-1	14	NA
TGTGCCAGCAGTTCCTCGGACATGGTGTCCCAGCATTTT	CASSSSDMVSQHF	NA	TRBV28	TRBJ1-5	13	few
TGCGCCAGCAGCCAAGGACCGGGACAGCGAGGATATTTAGCCAAAAACATTCAGTACTTC	CASSQGPGQRGYLAKNIQYF	TRBD1	TRBV4-1	TRBJ2-4	20	NA
TGTGCCAGAAGCTTGGGTGGGACCTCGGAGTTCGGCAATCAGCCCCAGCATTTT	CARSLGGTSEFGNQPQHF	NA	TRBV5-3	TRBJ1-5	18	NA
TGTGCCAGCAGCTTAACGGCCAACACCGGGGAGCTGTTTTTT	CASSLTANTGELFF	NA	TRBV11-3	TRBJ2-2	14	NA
TGTGCCAGCAGCTTTCGAGGGGTCGGACCCCTCTACGAGCAGTACTTC	CASSFRGVGPLYEQYF	NA	TRBV5-4	TRBJ2-7	16	NA
TGTGCCATCAGCCGGGACCCCATAGAGGAGCAGTACTTC	CAISRDPIEEQYF	NA	TRBV10-3	TRBJ2-7	13	NA
TGTGCCAGCAGCACAGGTCCAGGAAACACCATATATTTT	CASSTGPGNTIYF	NA	TRBV5-6	TRBJ1-3	13	NA
TGTGCCAGCAGTACGGGTAGTCGTCATCCCGGGGAGCTGTTTTTT	CASSTGSRHPGELFF	NA	TRBV5-4	TRBJ2-2	15	NA
TGTGCCAGCAGCCAGGGCCGCGGTCAGCCCCAGCATTTT	CASSQGRGQPQHF	NA	TRBV7-2	TRBJ1-5	13	NA
TGTGCCAGCAGCAGTGGATTAGAAGGTGGCTACACCTTC	CASSSGLEGGYTF	NA	TRBV11-1	TRBJ1-2	13	NA
TGTGCCAGCAGCGCCGGGGGCTACATGTCCGGCACTGAAGCTTTCTTT	CASSAGGYMSGTEAFF	NA	TRBV13	TRBJ1-1	16	NA
TGTGCCAGCAGTATAGTGGGCTATGGCTACACCTTC	CASSIVGYGYTF	NA	TRBV28	TRBJ1-2	12	few
TGTGCCAGCAGTCCCGGGACTACGGAGAAGGCGCAGTATTTT	CASSPGTTEKAQYF	TRBD2	TRBV6-5	TRBJ2-3	14	NA
TGTGCCAGCAGCTTAGAGGAGGGTACGCCCCAGCATTTT	CASSLEEGTPQHF	NA	TRBV7-9	TRBJ1-5	13	NA
TGTGCCAGCAGCGTCCAGGGGGGGGACGATGAGCAGTTCTTC	CASSVQGGDDEQFF	NA	TRBV9	TRBJ2-1	14	NA
TGTGCCAGCAGCCAAGATGGGTCGGGGGTGCCACTCAATCAGCCCCAGCATTTT	CASSQDGSGVPLNQPQHF	NA	TRBV4-2	TRBJ1-5	18	NA
TGCGCCAGCAGCCAAGATCTATTGGGGAGCAATCAGCCCCAGCATTTT	CASSQDLLGSNQPQHF	NA	TRBV4-3	TRBJ1-5	16	few
TGTGCCAGCAGCTTAAAAGGGCCCGGGGCCAACGTCCTGACTTTC	CASSLKGPGANVLTF	NA	TRBV7-3	TRBJ2-6	15	NA
TGTGCCAGCAGCCCGAGGACAGTTTCGGGAAAACTGTTTTTT	CASSPRTVSGKLFF	NA	TRBV7-8	TRBJ1-4	14	NA
TGTGCCAGCAGGTCAACTAACTATGGCTACACCTTC	CASRSTNYGYTF	NA	TRBV2	TRBJ1-2	12	NA
TGCGCCAGCAGCCAGACAGGTACTGTCGAGCAGTACTTC	CASSQTGTVEQYF	NA	TRBV5-1	TRBJ2-7	13	NA
TGTGCCAGCAGGGGGGGCGGGGCCTATGGCTACACCTTC	CASRGGGAYGYTF	NA	TRBV28	TRBJ1-2	13	NA
TGTGCCAGTACAGGGGGTTTCGACTATGGCTACACCTTC	CASTGGFDYGYTF	TRBD1	TRBV19	TRBJ1-2	13	NA
TGTGCCAGCTCACCACAGAACACTGAAGCTTTCTTT	CASSPQNTEAFF	NA	TRBV18	TRBJ1-1	12	NA